Listed below are T cell receptor beta chains from one sample, sequenced in a study of blood T cell repertoires in COVID-19. Libraries were prepared by immunoSEQ multiplex PCR; TCRdb keeps only in-frame clonotypes and omits some of them. The table includes 45,000 to 60,000 clones, approximately 78% detected once. Material for sequencing was peripheral blood. The receptors were gathered from a human donor with acute or convalescent COVID-19. The donor label of this sample is uncertain. Each CDR3 is given with its conserved first and last residue. D genes are given only for firm matches. Rows may omit the clone size; those that give it use once, few, many or a size class.

v_gene	d_gene	abundance	j_gene	CDR3aa	CDR3nt
TRBV28	.	.	TRBJ1-5	CASSSGGQPQHF	TGTGCCAGCAGTTCCGGGGGACAGCCCCAGCATTTT
TRBV7-2	TRBD1	.	TRBJ2-2	CASSARQGGTGELFF	TGTGCCAGCAGCGCAAGACAGGGGGGTACCGGGGAGCTGTTTTTT
TRBV6-1	TRBD1	.	TRBJ1-2	CASSDLDRAGGYTF	TGTGCCAGCAGTGACCTAGACAGGGCAGGGGGCTACACCTTC
TRBV6-2/TRBV6-3	.	.	TRBJ1-1	CASSYSAGAATEAFF	TGTGCCAGCAGTTACTCGGCTGGGGCGGCCACTGAAGCTTTCTTT
TRBV7-3	.	.	TRBJ1-5	CASSPNPDQPQHF	TGTGCCAGCAGCCCAAACCCGGATCAGCCCCAGCATTTT
TRBV29-1	TRBD1	.	TRBJ2-3	CSVPPPGQGTDTQYF	TGCAGCGTCCCCCCGCCGGGACAGGGAACAGATACGCAGTATTTT
TRBV7-2	TRBD2	.	TRBJ2-3	CASSLASGGLGSTQYF	TGTGCCAGCAGCTTAGCTAGCGGGGGCCTGGGGAGTACGCAGTATTTT
TRBV27	.	.	TRBJ1-1	CASRTLNTEAFF	TGTGCCAGCCGAACTTTGAACACTGAAGCTTTCTTT
TRBV4-1	.	.	TRBJ2-3	CASSQAEHTNYPTDTQYF	TGCGCCAGCAGCCAAGCCGAACATACGAACTACCCCACAGATACGCAGTATTTT
TRBV5-8	TRBD2	once	TRBJ2-1	CASSPGTRPDNEQFF	TGTGCCAGCAGCCCGGGGACTAGACCCGACAATGAGCAGTTCTTC
TRBV28	.	.	TRBJ1-3	CASSLTGGDTIYF	TGTGCCAGCAGTTTGACGGGGGGGGACACCATATATTTT
TRBV2	.	.	TRBJ2-5	CASKTERQYF	TGTGCCAGCAAGACGGAGAGGCAGTACTTC
TRBV7-2	TRBD1	.	TRBJ1-2	CASGFRGGQGGGADYGYTF	TGTGCCAGCGGATTCAGAGGCGGACAGGGCGGTGGGGCGGACTATGGCTACACCTTC
TRBV10-3	.	.	TRBJ2-1	CAISDSTGGGNEQFF	TGTGCCATCAGTGACTCAACAGGGGGGGGGAATGAGCAGTTCTTC
TRBV24-1	.	.	TRBJ2-5	CATSAHRDQETQYF	TGTGCCACCAGTGCCCACCGGGACCAAGAGACCCAGTACTTC
TRBV5-1	.	.	TRBJ2-5	CASSTRGEGVMETQYF	TGCGCCAGCAGCACCAGGGGTGAAGGGGTCATGGAGACCCAGTACTTC
TRBV5-1	.	.	TRBJ2-7	CASSAIGGSSYEQYF	TGCGCCAGCAGCGCTATTGGGGGCAGTTCCTACGAGCAGTACTTC
TRBV28	.	.	TRBJ1-4	CASSSGAVIGEKLFF	TGTGCCAGCAGTTCTGGGGCGGTGATAGGGGAAAAACTGTTTTTT
TRBV28	.	few	TRBJ1-5	CATRGASNQPQHF	TGTGCCACCCGCGGGGCTTCCAATCAGCCCCAGCATTTT
TRBV15	TRBD1	.	TRBJ2-7	CATSRDLEQGLNEQYF	TGTGCCACCAGCAGAGATTTAGAACAGGGGCTAAACGAGCAGTACTTC
TRBV15	TRBD1	.	TRBJ2-7	CATSLRTTGNEQYF	TGTGCCACCAGCCTGCGCACGACAGGGAACGAGCAGTACTTC
TRBV2	.	.	TRBJ2-1	CASSLRWGSSTEQFF	TGTGCCAGCAGTCTACGATGGGGCAGTAGTACTGAGCAGTTCTTC
TRBV19	.	.	TRBJ1-2	CASSLRQEVGGYTF	TGTGCCAGTAGCCTCCGACAGGAGGTTGGTGGCTACACCTTC
TRBV6-5	.	.	TRBJ2-7	CASGATRNYEQYF	TGTGCCTCAGGGGCTACCCGAAACTACGAGCAGTACTTC
TRBV11-3	.	.	TRBJ2-1	CASSLGGRVSSYNEQFF	TGTGCCAGCAGCCTTGGTGGGCGGGTGAGCTCCTACAATGAGCAGTTCTTC
TRBV7-8	.	.	TRBJ2-7	CASSLAYQGTDEQYF	TGTGCCAGCAGCTTAGCCTACCAGGGTACCGACGAGCAGTACTTC
TRBV2	.	once	TRBJ1-2	CASSGGTTGKAGGYTF	TGTGCCAGCAGCGGTGGGACCACAGGGAAGGCGGGCGGCTACACCTTC
TRBV28	TRBD1	.	TRBJ1-1	CASSSGTGNLNTEAFF	TGTGCCAGCAGCTCCGGGACAGGGAATTTGAACACTGAAGCTTTCTTT
TRBV9	.	.	TRBJ1-3	CASSVESYGNTIYF	TGTGCCAGCAGCGTCGAAAGCTATGGAAACACCATATATTTT
TRBV7-9	.	.	TRBJ1-1	CASSLGGFEAFF	TGTGCCAGCAGCTTAGGAGGGTTTGAAGCTTTCTTT
TRBV7-9	.	.	TRBJ2-7	CASSSTGAYEQYF	TGTGCCAGCAGCTCTACAGGTGCCTACGAGCAGTACTTC
TRBV2	TRBD1	.	TRBJ2-3	CASSAGTGVLSSTDTQYF	TGTGCCAGCAGTGCCGGGACAGGGGTCCTTTCTAGCACAGATACGCAGTATTTT
TRBV4-1	.	.	TRBJ1-5	CASSRGPGVYSNQPQHF	TGCGCCAGCAGCCGGGGCCCTGGGGTTTATAGCAATCAGCCCCAGCATTTT
TRBV9	.	.	TRBJ1-2	CASSVAMTSYGYTF	TGTGCCAGCAGCGTAGCGATGACTAGCTATGGCTACACCTTC
TRBV10-3	TRBD2	once	TRBJ2-5	CAIRPAGGQETQYF	TGTGCCATCAGGCCTGCGGGGGGCCAAGAGACCCAGTACTTC
TRBV29-1	.	.	TRBJ1-2	CSVEEGGVGYGYTF	TGCAGCGTTGAAGAGGGGGGGGTTGGCTATGGCTACACCTTC
TRBV2	TRBD2	.	TRBJ2-3	CASSEGGRGSDTQYF	TGTGCCAGCAGTGAAGGCGGGAGGGGCTCAGATACGCAGTATTTT
TRBV3-1/TRBV3-2	TRBD2	.	TRBJ2-1	CASSQDITSGSSYNEQFF	TGTGCCAGCAGCCAAGATATTACTAGCGGGAGCTCCTACAATGAGCAGTTCTTC
TRBV7-9	.	.	TRBJ1-4	CAIDRGANEKLFF	TGTGCCATAGACAGAGGAGCTAATGAAAAACTGTTTTTT
TRBV14	.	once	TRBJ1-1	CASSQQGTGTEAFF	TGTGCCAGCAGCCAACAGGGGACGGGCACTGAAGCTTTCTTT
TRBV28	.	.	TRBJ2-7	CASSLLRVSAAYEQYF	TGTGCCAGCAGTTTATTACGGGTCTCTGCAGCCTACGAGCAGTACTTC
TRBV19	TRBD2	.	TRBJ2-7	CASRNIAGISYEQYF	TGTGCCAGTCGAAACATAGCGGGCATCTCCTACGAGCAGTACTTC
TRBV19	.	once	TRBJ2-3	CASTATDTDTQYF	TGTGCCAGTACCGCTACTGACACAGATACGCAGTATTTT